This paragraph covers one T cell receptor beta chain sequence. This specimen belongs to a study of blood T cell repertoires in COVID-19. Study overall: Italy, Spain and the United States were the sources of the convalescent and acute COVID-19 samples. PBMCs, B-cell-depleted T cells, or T cells provided the cDNA or gDNA that made up the material.

J gave up 14 bases and V 0 bases, and 10 bases lay outside the gene matches. The CDR3 extends over 14 amino acids. CDR1 is PRHDT, CDR2 FYEKMQ, per germline (reference sequence). In the study's own analysis: Amplifying reference gene primers gave estimates of nucleated cell counts. Clones were read by immunoSEQ multiplex PCR, and TCRdb kept only the in-frame ones, dropping some. The V and J calls and clone size come from that table; D and trimming were worked out from the DNA. Altogether about 100,000 clones are present, roughly 79% being singletons, with the ten largest covering approximately 31%. The chain combines TRBV13 with TRBJ1-2; 9 bases map to TRBD1. The clonotype comes from a man between 65 and 85 years old with active or convalescent COVID-19. The sample comprised peripheral blood. The CDR3 here is CASSLGQGADSWTF. DNA for the CDR3: TGTGCCAGCAGCTTAGGACAGGGGGCTGATTCATGGACCTTC.